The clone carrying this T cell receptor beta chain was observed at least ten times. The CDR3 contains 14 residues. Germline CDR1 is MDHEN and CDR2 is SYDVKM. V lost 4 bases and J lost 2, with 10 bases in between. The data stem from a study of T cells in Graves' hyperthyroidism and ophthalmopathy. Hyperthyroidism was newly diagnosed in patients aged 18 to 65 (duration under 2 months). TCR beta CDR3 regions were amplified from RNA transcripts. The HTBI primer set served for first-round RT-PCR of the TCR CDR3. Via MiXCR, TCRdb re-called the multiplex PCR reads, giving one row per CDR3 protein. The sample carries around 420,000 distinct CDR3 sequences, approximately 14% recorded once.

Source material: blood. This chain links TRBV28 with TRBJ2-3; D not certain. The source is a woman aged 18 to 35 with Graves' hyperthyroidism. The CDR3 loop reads CASSSRGLTDTQYF. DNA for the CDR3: TGTGCCAGCAGTTCACGTGGGCTCACAGATACGCAGTATTTT.